This T cell receptor (beta chain) came from a study of T-cell reconstitution after alpha-beta-depleted transplantation in children. Findings and limits, study-wide: At the one-year point after transplant, T-cell counts and TCRbeta diversity were found to come mostly from T cells that had been newly produced. For some patients, TCRbeta diversity was high at day 60 because of recipient T cells and thymic progenitors that survived. Expanded graft clones numbering several hundred reportedly gave rise to alpha-beta T cells about two months after transplant.

The table lists this clonotype with a few counts. Antigen: not known. Deletions cut 2 bases from V and 2 bases from J, with 14 bases between. This CDR3 has 16 amino acids. CDR1 is LGHDT, CDR2 YNNKEL, per germline (reference sequence). TCRbeta library construction was performed incorporating unique molecular identifiers. MiXCR, applied by TCRdb to the PCR reads, yields one record per CDR3 protein. The sample holds a few hundred thousand distinct CDR3 sequences, under 14% seen once. This sequence originates from a male patient aged 2 to 10 who had a stem cell transplant for chronic granulomatous disease, so the T cells may come from the graft donor. This chain uses TRBV3-1 with TRBJ2-3, with D uncertain. The sequencing used peripheral blood, collected 180 days after TCRalphabeta/CD19-depleted stem cell transplant. CDR3 coding DNA: TGTGCCAGCAGCCAATCTACCTGGGGTGACACAGATACGCAGTATTTT. It translates to CASSQSTWGDTDTQYF.